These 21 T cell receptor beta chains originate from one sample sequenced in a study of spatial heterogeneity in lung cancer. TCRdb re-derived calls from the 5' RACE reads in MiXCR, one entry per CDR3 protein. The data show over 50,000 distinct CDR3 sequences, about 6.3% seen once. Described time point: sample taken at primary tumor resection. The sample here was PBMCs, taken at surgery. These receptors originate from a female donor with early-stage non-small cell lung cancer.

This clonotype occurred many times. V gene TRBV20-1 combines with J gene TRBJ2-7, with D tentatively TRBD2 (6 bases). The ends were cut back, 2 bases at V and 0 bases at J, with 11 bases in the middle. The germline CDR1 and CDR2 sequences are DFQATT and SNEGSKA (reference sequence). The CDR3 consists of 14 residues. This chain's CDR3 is CSARSGTPSYEQYF. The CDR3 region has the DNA TGCAGTGCTAGATCGGGGACTCCCTCCTACGAGCAGTACTTC.

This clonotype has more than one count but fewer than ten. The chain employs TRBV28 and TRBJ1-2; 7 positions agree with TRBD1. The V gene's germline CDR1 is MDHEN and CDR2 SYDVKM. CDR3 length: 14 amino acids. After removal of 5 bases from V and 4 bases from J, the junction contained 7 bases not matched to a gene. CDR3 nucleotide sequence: TGTGCCAGCAGTCAGACAGGGCCTAGCTATGGCTACACCTTC. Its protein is CASSQTGPSYGYTF.

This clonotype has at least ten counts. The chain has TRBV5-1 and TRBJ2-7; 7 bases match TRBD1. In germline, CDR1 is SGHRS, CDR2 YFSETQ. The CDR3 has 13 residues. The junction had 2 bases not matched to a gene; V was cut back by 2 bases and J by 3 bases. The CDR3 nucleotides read TGCGCCAGCAGCTTCCGACAGGGCTACGAGCAGTACGTC. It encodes CASSFRQGYEQYV.

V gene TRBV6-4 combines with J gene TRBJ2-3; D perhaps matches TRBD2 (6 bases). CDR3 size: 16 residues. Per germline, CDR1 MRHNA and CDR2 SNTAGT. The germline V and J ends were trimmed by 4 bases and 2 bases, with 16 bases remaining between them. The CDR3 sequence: CASSAASPGDTDTQYF. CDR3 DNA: TGTGCCAGCAGTGCTGCCTCCCCGGGAGACACAGATACGCAGTATTTT.

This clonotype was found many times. The CDR3 protein is CSVEKGKITEAFF. CDR3 nucleotide sequence: TGCAGCGTTGAAAAGGGGAAGATCACTGAAGCTTTCTTT. The chain employs TRBV29-1 and TRBJ1-1, with a possible D match to TRBD1 (5 bases). This CDR3 comprises 13 residues. The germline CDR1 and CDR2 sequences are SQVTM and ANQGSEA. Deletions cut 2 bases from V and 4 bases from J, with 11 bases between.

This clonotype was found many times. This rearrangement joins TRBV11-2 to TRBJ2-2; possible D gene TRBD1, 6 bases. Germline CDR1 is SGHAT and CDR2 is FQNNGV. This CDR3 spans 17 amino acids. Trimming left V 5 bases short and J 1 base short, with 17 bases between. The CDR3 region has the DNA TGTGCCAGCAGCCGAACTAACAGGGAAAAGAACACCGGGGAGCTGTTTTTT. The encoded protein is CASSRTNREKNTGELFF. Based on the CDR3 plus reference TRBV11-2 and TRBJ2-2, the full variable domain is EAGVAQSPRYKIIEKRQSVAFWCNPISGHATLYWYQQILGQGPKLLIQFQNNGVVDDSQLPKDRFSAERLKGVDSTLKIQPAKLEDSAVYLCASSRTNREKNTGELFFGEGSRLTVL.

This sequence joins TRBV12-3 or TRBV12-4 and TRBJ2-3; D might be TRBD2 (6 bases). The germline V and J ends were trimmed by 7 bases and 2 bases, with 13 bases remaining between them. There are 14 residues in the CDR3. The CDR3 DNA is TGTGCCAGCATAGCCGGGACTCTCACAGATACGCAGTATTTT. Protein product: CASIAGTLTDTQYF.

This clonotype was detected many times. In DNA, the CDR3 is TGTGCCAGCAGCTCCGGACAGGGGGAGAGCTATGGCTACACCTTC. Its protein is CASSSGQGESYGYTF. This chain connects TRBV7-3 to TRBJ1-2; 10 nucleotides match TRBD1. The V gene end was trimmed by 4 bases and the J gene end by 4 bases; junction bases not matched to a gene: 6. The CDR3 loop spans 15 amino acids. Germline V gene data show CDR1 as SGHTA and CDR2 as FQGTGA. Drawing the rest from reference TRBV7-3 and TRBJ1-2, the complete variable domain is GAGVSQTPSNKVTEKGKYVELRCDPISGHTALYWYRQSLGQGPEFLIYFQGTGAADDSGLPNDRFFAVRPEGSVSTLKIQRTERGDSAVYLCASSSGQGESYGYTFGSGTRLTVV.

CDR3 coding DNA: TGTGCCAGCACCCCCCAGGGCGGGAACAACTACGAGCAGTACTTC. It translates to CASTPQGGNNYEQYF. This chain uses TRBV11-2 with TRBJ2-7; D possibly corresponds to TRBD2 (6 bases). This CDR3 has 15 amino acids. V lost 7 bases and J lost 3, with 19 bases in between. Looked up from germline, CDR1 is SGHAT and CDR2 is FQNNGV.

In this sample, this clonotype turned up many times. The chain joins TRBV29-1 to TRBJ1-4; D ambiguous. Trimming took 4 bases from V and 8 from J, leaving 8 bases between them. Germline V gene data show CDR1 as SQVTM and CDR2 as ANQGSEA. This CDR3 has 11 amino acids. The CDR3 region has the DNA TGCAGCGTTGGGTTAAGCGAAAAACTGTTTTTT. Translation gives CSVGLSEKLFF.

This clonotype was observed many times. The DNA for the CDR3 is TGTGCCACCAGCAGAGCCTTGTTTGTCGGAACAGATACGCAGTATTTT. As protein: CATSRALFVGTDTQYF. The chain has TRBV15 and TRBJ2-3; D remains ambiguous. Germline V gene data show CDR1 as LNHNV and CDR2 as YYDKDF (reference sequence). This CDR3 has 16 residues. Trimming took off 1 base at V and 3 bases at J, with 14 bases between the two ends.

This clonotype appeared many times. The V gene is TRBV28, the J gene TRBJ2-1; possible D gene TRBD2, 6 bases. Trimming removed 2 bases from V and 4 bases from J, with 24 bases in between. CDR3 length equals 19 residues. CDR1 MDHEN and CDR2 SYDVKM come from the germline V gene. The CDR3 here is CASSLGGSQHWYTYNEQFF. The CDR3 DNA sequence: TGTGCCAGCAGTTTAGGAGGGAGCCAACATTGGTACACATACAATGAGCAGTTCTTC.

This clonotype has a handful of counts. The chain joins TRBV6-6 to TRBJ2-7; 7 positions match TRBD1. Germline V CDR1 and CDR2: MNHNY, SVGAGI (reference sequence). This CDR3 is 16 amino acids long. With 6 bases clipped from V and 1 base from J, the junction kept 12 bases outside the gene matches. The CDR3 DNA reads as TGTGCCAGCAGATGTCTCGACAGGGCTATGTCCTACGAGCAGTACGTC. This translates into CASRCLDRAMSYEQYV.

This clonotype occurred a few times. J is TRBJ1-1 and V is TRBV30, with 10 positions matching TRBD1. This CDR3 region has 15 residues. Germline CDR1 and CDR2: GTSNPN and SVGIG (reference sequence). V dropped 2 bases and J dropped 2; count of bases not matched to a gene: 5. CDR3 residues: CAWSHRDRGNTEAFF. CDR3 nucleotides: TGTGCCTGGAGTCACCGGGACAGGGGAAACACTGAAGCTTTCTTT. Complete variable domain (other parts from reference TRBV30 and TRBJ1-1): SQTIHQWPATLVQPVGSPLSLECTVEGTSNPNLYWYRQAAGRGLQLLFYSVGIGQISSEVPQNLSASRPQDRQFILSSKKLLLSDSGFYLCAWSHRDRGNTEAFFGQGTRLTVV.

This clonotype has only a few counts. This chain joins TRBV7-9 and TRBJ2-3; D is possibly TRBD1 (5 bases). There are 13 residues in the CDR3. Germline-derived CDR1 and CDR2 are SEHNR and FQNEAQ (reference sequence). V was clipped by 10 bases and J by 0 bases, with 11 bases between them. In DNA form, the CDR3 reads TGTGCCACCCTGGGGCCGAGCACAGATACGCAGTATTTT. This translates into CATLGPSTDTQYF.

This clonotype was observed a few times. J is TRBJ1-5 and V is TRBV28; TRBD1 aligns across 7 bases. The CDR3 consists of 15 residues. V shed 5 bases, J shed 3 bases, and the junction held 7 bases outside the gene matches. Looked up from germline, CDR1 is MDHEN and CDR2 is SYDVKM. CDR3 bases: TGTGCCAGCAGTCAGACGGGACAGTACAATCAGCCCCAGCATTTT. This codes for CASSQTGQYNQPQHF.

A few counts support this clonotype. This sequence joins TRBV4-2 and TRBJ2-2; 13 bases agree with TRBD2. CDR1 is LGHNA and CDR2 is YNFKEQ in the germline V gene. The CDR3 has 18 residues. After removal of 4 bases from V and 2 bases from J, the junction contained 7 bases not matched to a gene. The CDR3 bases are TGTGCCAGCAGCCGAGGACTAGCGGGAGTTCCCAACACCGGGGAGCTGTTTTTT. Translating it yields CASSRGLAGVPNTGELFF.

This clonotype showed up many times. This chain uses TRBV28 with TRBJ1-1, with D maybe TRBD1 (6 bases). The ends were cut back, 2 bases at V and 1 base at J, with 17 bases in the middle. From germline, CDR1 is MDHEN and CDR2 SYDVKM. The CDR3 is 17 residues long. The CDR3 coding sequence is TGTGCCAGCAGTTTAATGGGGACGACAGGTAGGAACACTGAAGCTTTCTTT. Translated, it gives CASSLMGTTGRNTEAFF.

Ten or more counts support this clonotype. Here the CDR3 DNA reads TGTGCCAGCAGGGGTAATTCACCCCTCCACTTT. The encoded protein is CASRGNSPLHF. This chain links TRBV10-3 with TRBJ1-6, with D perhaps TRBD1 (6 bases). This CDR3 comprises 11 residues. Germline lookup yields CDR1 ENHRY and CDR2 SYGVKD. Trimming took 10 bases from V and 6 from J, leaving 7 bases between them.

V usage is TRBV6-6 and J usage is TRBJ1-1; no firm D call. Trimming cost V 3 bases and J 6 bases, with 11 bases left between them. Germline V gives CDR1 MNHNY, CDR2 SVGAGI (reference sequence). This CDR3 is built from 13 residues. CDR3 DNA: TGTGCCAGCAGTTATGGAGCTGCTTCTGAAGCTTTCTTT. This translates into CASSYGAASEAFF.

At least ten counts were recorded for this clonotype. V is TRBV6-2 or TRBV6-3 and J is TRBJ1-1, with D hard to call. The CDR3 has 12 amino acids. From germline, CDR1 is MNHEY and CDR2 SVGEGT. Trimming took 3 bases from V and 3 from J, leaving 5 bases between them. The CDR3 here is CASSYVDTEAFF. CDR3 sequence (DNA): TGTGCCAGCAGTTATGTAGACACTGAAGCTTTCTTT.